These 3 T cell receptor beta chains were all obtained from the same sample, sequenced in a study of blood T cells in healthy people across ages. Combining a sample-barcoded 5' primer with a J-beta primer mix, a second PCR ran for roughly 7 to 12 cycles. TCRdb recomputed calls from the 5' RACE reads with MiXCR, one row per CDR3 protein. This table has about 560,000 distinct CDR3 sequences, about 28% appearing once. The data were also submitted as part of a second study, on T cells of mothers and their children.

The specimen sequenced was blood. All receptors derive from a boy between 2 and 10 years old in good health.

This chain connects TRBV29-1 to TRBJ2-5, with TRBD2 identical over 9 bases. The germline CDR1 and CDR2 sequences are SQVTM and ANQGSEA. This CDR3 comprises 13 residues. Germline trimming cut 3 bases from V and 1 base from J; bases unmatched to any gene: 0. The CDR3 protein is CSVEREGQETQYF. The CDR3 DNA sequence: TGCAGCGTTGAGCGGGAGGGCCAAGAGACCCAGTACTTC.

The chain links TRBV2 to TRBJ2-7, with D perhaps matching TRBD1 or TRBD2 (6 bases each). The J call may not be correct, given that the DNA end is closer to TRBJ2-1. CDR1 SNHLY and CDR2 FYNNEI come from the germline V gene. CDR3 length: 11 amino acids. Here the CDR3 DNA reads TGTGCCAGCAGTGAAGAGGGGGGGCAGTTCTTC. As protein: CASSEEGGQFF.

The chain recombines TRBV7-2 with TRBJ2-7, with D perhaps matching TRBD1 or TRBD2 (5 bases each). The germline V gene encodes CDR1 SGHTA and CDR2 FQGNSA. This CDR3 has 16 amino acids. V dropped 4 bases and J dropped 5 bases, with 21 bases sitting between them. Here the CDR3 reads CASSSWGPLSLDEQYF. For the CDR3, the DNA is TGTGCCAGCAGCTCCTGGGGACCCCTGTCTTTAGACGAGCAGTACTTC. The full variable domain, completed using reference TRBV7-2 and TRBJ2-7, is GAGVSQSPSNKVTEKGKDVELRCDPISGHTALYWYRQSLGQGLEFLIYFQGNSAPDKSGLPSDRFSAERTGGSVSTLTIQRTQQEDSAVYLCASSSWGPLSLDEQYFGPGTRLTVT.